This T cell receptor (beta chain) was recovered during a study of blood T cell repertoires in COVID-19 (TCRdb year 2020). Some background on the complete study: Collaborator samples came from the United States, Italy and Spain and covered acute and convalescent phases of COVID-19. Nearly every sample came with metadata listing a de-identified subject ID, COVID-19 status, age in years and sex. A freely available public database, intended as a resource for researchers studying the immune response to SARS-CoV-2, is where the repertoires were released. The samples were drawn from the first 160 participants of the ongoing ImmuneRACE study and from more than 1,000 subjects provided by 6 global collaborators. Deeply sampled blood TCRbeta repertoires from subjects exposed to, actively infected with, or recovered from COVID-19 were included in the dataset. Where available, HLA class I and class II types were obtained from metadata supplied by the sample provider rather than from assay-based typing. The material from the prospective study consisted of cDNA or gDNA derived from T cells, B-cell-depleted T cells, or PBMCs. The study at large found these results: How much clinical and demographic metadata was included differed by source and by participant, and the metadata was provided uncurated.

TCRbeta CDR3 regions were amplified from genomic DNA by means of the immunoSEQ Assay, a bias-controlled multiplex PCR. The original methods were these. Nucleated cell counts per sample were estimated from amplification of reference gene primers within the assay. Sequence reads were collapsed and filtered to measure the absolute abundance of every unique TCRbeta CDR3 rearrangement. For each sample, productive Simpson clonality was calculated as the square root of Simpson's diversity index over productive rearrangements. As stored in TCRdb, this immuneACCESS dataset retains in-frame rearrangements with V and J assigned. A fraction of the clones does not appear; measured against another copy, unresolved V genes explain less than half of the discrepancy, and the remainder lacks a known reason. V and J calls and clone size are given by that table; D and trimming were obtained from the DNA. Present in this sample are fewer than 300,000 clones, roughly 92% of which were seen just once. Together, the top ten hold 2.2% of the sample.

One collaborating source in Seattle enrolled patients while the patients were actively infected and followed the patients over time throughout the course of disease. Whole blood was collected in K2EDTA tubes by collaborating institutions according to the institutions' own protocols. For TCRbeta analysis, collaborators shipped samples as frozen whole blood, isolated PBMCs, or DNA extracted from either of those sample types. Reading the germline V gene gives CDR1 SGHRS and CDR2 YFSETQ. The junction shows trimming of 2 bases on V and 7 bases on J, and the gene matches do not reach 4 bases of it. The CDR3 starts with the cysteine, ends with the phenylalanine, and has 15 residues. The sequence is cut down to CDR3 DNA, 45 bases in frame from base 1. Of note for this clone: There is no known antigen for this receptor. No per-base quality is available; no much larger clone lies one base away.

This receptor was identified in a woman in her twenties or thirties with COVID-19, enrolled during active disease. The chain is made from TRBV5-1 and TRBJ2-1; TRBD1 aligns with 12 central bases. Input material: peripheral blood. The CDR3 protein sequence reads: CASSFPGQGANEQFF. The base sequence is TGCGCCAGCAGCTTCCCGGGACAGGGGGCAAATGAGCAGTTCTTC.